A single sample gave rise to the 27 T cell receptor beta chains below, sequenced in a study of cytomegalovirus exposure and HLA in healthy donors. 13 Jbeta primers and 60 Vbeta primers were used for the PCR. The data were produced by immunoSEQ multiplex PCR, yet TCRdb's version contains in-frame clones alone and is incomplete. The repertoire includes about 100,000 clones, 75% to 80% of them detected once, and 5.8% sits in the top ten. Sequenced: PBMCs. Receptors were obtained from a man in his 60s in good health and CMV-seropositive.

CDR3 bases: TGCGCCAGCAGCACTGAACTTAATGAAAAACTGTTTTTT. This translates into CASSTELNEKLFF. The rearrangement joins TRBV5-1 to TRBJ1-4; D not resolved. This CDR3 spans 13 amino acids. The V gene's germline CDR1 is SGHRS and CDR2 YFSETQ. V lost 4 bases to trimming and J lost 4 bases, with 8 bases between them.

This clone was counted between two and nine times. The J gene is TRBJ1-6, the V gene TRBV7-9, with a tentative D call TRBD1 (5 bases). Trimming took 1 base from V and 9 from J, leaving 13 bases between them. This CDR3 is 15 amino acids long. The germline V gene encodes CDR1 SEHNR and CDR2 FQNEAQ (reference sequence). CDR3 sequence (DNA): TGTGCCAGCAGCTTAGTCGTAGGGGAGGGTTCACCCCTCCACTTT. As protein: CASSLVVGEGSPLHF. The full variable domain, with the rest looked up from reference TRBV7-9 and TRBJ1-6, is DTGVSQNPRHKITKRGQNVTFRCDPISEHNRLYWYRQTLGQGPEFLTYFQNEAQLEKSRLLSDRFSAERPKGSFSTLEIQRTEQGDSAMYLCASSLVVGEGSPLHFGNGTRLTVT.

The table lists this clone with a count of one. The genes are TRBV19 and TRBJ2-1; 8 bases line up with TRBD1. The CDR3 consists of 15 residues. Germline V gene sequence: CDR1 LNHDA, CDR2 SQIVND (reference sequence). Trimming at V came to 7 bases and at J to 1 base, leaving 6 bases not matched to a gene. CDR3 sequence: CASMIGTGSYNEQFF. CDR3 coding DNA: TGTGCCAGTATGATAGGGACAGGTTCCTACAATGAGCAGTTCTTC.

The chain joins TRBV1 to TRBJ2-5; the D call TRBD2 from the table was never checked on the DNA. TRBV1 is deemed a pseudogene. The CDR3 runs to 15 residues. The CDR3 nucleotides read TGCACCAGCAGCCAAGAAGGACTAGCGGGGGGGCAGCGGTACTTC. This gives the protein CTSSQEGLAGGQRYF.

This clone has just a few counts. The chain couples TRBV6-5 to TRBJ1-4; possibly TRBD1 for D (6 bases). Trimming removed 0 bases at V and 8 bases at J, with 10 bases between. Germline-derived CDR1 and CDR2 are MNHEY and SVGAGI. This CDR3 spans 14 amino acids. DNA for the CDR3: TGTGCCAGCAGTTACTCAGGGGGTATGGAAAAACTGTTTTTT. This sequence encodes CASSYSGGMEKLFF.

This rearrangement joins TRBV5-4 to TRBJ2-7; D perhaps matches TRBD1 (6 bases). V lost 0 bases and J lost 5, with 9 bases in between. This CDR3 spans 13 amino acids. Per germline, CDR1 SGHNT and CDR2 YYREEE (reference sequence). CDR3 loop: CASSLDRVNEQYF. For the CDR3, the DNA is TGTGCCAGCAGCTTGGACAGGGTAAACGAGCAGTACTTC.

This clone has only one observation. This sequence joins TRBV4-1 and TRBJ2-7; 8 bases are shared with TRBD1. Germline V gene data show CDR1 as MGHRA and CDR2 as YSYEKL. The J segment lost 6 bases and the V segment lost 1 base, leaving 14 bases of the junction unmatched. The CDR3 is 17 amino acids. Here the CDR3 reads CASSQVPQGAGRGEQYF. The CDR3 nucleotides are TGCGCCAGCAGCCAAGTCCCGCAGGGGGCAGGAAGAGGCGAGCAGTACTTC.

The CDR3 region is CASSQDGRGVKNIQYF. CDR3 bases: TGTGCCAGCAGCCAAGATGGGCGGGGGGTCAAAAACATTCAGTACTTC. The chain joins TRBV4-2 to TRBJ2-4, with 8 nucleotides matching TRBD2. Trimming cost V 0 bases and J 3 bases; bases outside gene matches: 4. Germline lookup yields CDR1 LGHNA and CDR2 YNFKEQ. The CDR3 totals 16 residues.

In this sample, this clone turned up a few times. This chain joins TRBV11-2 and TRBJ1-2; 7 nucleotides line up with TRBD1. The trim removed 4 bases at V and 8 bases at J, leaving 1 base unmatched. Germline assignment: CDR1 SGHAT and CDR2 FQNNGV. This CDR3 has 11 residues. The CDR3 spells CASSYRGGYTF. Written as DNA, the CDR3 is TGTGCCAGCAGCTACAGGGGCGGCTACACCTTC. Based on the CDR3 plus reference TRBV11-2 and TRBJ1-2, the full variable domain is EAGVAQSPRYKIIEKRQSVAFWCNPISGHATLYWYQQILGQGPKLLIQFQNNGVVDDSQLPKDRFSAERLKGVDSTLKIQPAKLEDSAVYLCASSYRGGYTFGSGTRLTVV.

This clone has just one count. The rearrangement joins TRBV5-1 to TRBJ2-7; no firm D call. Germline V gene sequence: CDR1 SGHRS, CDR2 YFSETQ. V was pared by 0 bases and J by 5 bases, with 6 bases between. The CDR3 extends over 12 amino acids. The CDR3 DNA reads as TGCGCCAGCAGCTTGGGACACAACGAGCAGTACTTC. It yields the protein CASSLGHNEQYF. Filled out from reference TRBV5-1 and TRBJ2-7, the complete variable domain reads KAGVTQTPRYLIKTRGQQVTLSCSPISGHRSVSWYQQTPGQGLQFLFEYFSETQRNKGNFPGRFSGRQFSNSRSEMNVSTLELGDSALYLCASSLGHNEQYFGPGTRLTVT.

The CDR3 DNA follows: TGTGCCAGTGCTGTGGACACCCGCTCTGGAAACACCATATATTTT. Its translation is CASAVDTRSGNTIYF. The chain recombines TRBV19 with TRBJ1-3; possibly TRBD1 for D (5 bases). Germline V gives CDR1 LNHDA, CDR2 SQIVND (reference sequence). The CDR3 is 15 amino acids. V was shortened by 8 bases and J by 0 bases, with 14 bases between the two germline ends.

The gene calls are TRBV5-1 and TRBJ2-3; TRBD1 agrees at 9 bases. Trimming at V came to 2 bases and at J to 6 bases, leaving 4 bases not matched to a gene. This CDR3 contains 14 residues. CDR1 is SGHRS and CDR2 is YFSETQ in the germline V gene. The CDR3 DNA sequence: TGCGCCAGCAGCTTCGGGACAGGGCCGGATACGCAGTATTTT. Its translation is CASSFGTGPDTQYF.

The chain links TRBV27 to TRBJ1-1, with TRBD1 matching over 9 bases. The germline gives CDR1 MNHEY, CDR2 SMNVEV (reference sequence). The CDR3 loop spans 15 amino acids. J gave up 7 bases and V 3 bases, and 9 bases lay outside the gene matches. The CDR3 is CASSFSGQGANEAFF. In DNA, the CDR3 is TGTGCCAGCAGTTTCTCGGGACAGGGCGCCAATGAAGCTTTCTTT.

This clone was seen only once. In nucleotides, the CDR3 is TGCGCCAGCAGCGAGGGACTAGGGACCGAAAATGAGCAGTTCTTC. Protein: CASSEGLGTENEQFF. This chain uses TRBV5-1 with TRBJ2-1; the match to TRBD2 covers 8 bases. CDR1 SGHRS and CDR2 YFSETQ come from the germline V gene. The CDR3 covers 15 residues. Germline trimming cut 4 bases from V and 7 bases from J; bases unmatched to any gene: 10. The whole variable domain, filled in from reference TRBV5-1 and TRBJ2-1, reads KAGVTQTPRYLIKTRGQQVTLSCSPISGHRSVSWYQQTPGQGLQFLFEYFSETQRNKGNFPGRFSGRQFSNSRSEMNVSTLELGDSALYLCASSEGLGTENEQFFGPGTRLTVL.

The chain employs TRBV2 and TRBJ2-1, with TRBD1 as a possible D gene (5 bases). The V end lost 10 bases, the J end lost 6 bases, and 19 bases lay between the germline ends. Germline loops: CDR1 SNHLY, CDR2 FYNNEI. The CDR3 sequence is 14 residues long. The CDR3 region has the DNA TGTGCCACCTTAAATAGGGGTGGGCTCAATGAGCAGTTCTTC. Its translation: CATLNRGGLNEQFF. Together with reference TRBV2 and TRBJ2-1, the CDR3 gives the full variable domain: EPEVTQTPSHQVTQMGQEVILRCVPISNHLYFYWYRQILGQKVEFLVSFYNNEISEKSEIFDDQFSVERPDGSNFTLKIRSTKLEDSAMYFCATLNRGGLNEQFFGPGTRLTVL.

This sequence joins TRBV27 and TRBJ1-6; tentatively, D is TRBD1 (5 bases). The ends were cut back, 2 bases at V and 9 bases at J, with 17 bases in the middle. The CDR3 runs 16 residues. Germline V gene lookup returns CDR1 MNHEY and CDR2 SMNVEV (reference sequence). CDR3 nucleotides: TGTGCCAGCAGTTTAGGGGCGCGCGTCGGGAGTTCACCCCTCCACTTT. Translation gives CASSLGARVGSSPLHF.

The chain is built from TRBV7-8 and TRBJ1-1; D gene ambiguous. CDR3 length equals 15 residues. Per the germline V gene, CDR1 is SGHVS and CDR2 is FQNEAQ. The ends were cut back, 3 bases at V and 5 bases at J, with 16 bases in the middle. CDR3 coding DNA: TGTGCCAGCAGCTTGGCGGTCTCGGCGAGAACTGAAGCTTTCTTT. Its translation is CASSLAVSARTEAFF.

CDR3 sequence (DNA): TGTGCCAGCAGCTCGGGACAGTGGTTTGACTACGAGCAGTACTTC. This codes for CASSSGQWFDYEQYF. The genes are TRBV11-2 and TRBJ2-7, with TRBD1 matching 7 bases. The CDR3 sequence is 15 residues long. The V gene's germline CDR1 is SGHAT and CDR2 FQNNGV. J was trimmed by 3 bases and V by 4 bases; bases with no gene match: 9.

The CDR3 DNA follows: TGTGCCAGCAGCCCCACGACAGGGGGCTTAACTGAAGCTTTCTTT. It translates to CASSPTTGGLTEAFF. This chain uses TRBV5-6 with TRBJ1-1; 10 bases line up with TRBD1. The CDR3 loop spans 15 amino acids. CDR1 and CDR2 from the germline V gene are SGHDT and YYEEEE. With V trimmed by 4 bases and J by 5 bases, 8 bases remained unmatched.

In its sample, this clone was seen once. J is TRBJ2-1 and V is TRBV5-4; 8 nucleotides match TRBD2. This CDR3 spans 16 amino acids. With 0 bases clipped from V and 6 bases from J, the junction kept 8 bases outside the gene matches. From germline, CDR1 is SGHNT and CDR2 YYREEE (reference sequence). CDR3 nucleotides: TGTGCCAGCAGCTTGGAACCGGGGGGGCCGCGCAATGAGCAGTTCTTC. This sequence encodes CASSLEPGGPRNEQFF.

This clone appeared a single time. CDR3 nucleotides: TGTGCCAGCAGCTTAGTACAGAGCAATCAGCCCCAGCATTTT. This encodes CASSLVQSNQPQHF. The chain is built from TRBV7-2 and TRBJ1-5; D is unresolved. The V end lost 1 base, the J end lost 1 base, and 5 bases lay between the germline ends. Germline V gives CDR1 SGHTA, CDR2 FQGNSA. This CDR3 is 14 amino acids long.

The chain has TRBV14 and TRBJ1-1, with 7 positions matching TRBD1. CDR3 length: 18 amino acids. Trimming removed 0 bases from V and 0 bases from J; junction bases left unmatched: 10. CDR1 and CDR2 (germline): SGHDN, FVKESK. The DNA of the CDR3 is TGTGCCAGCAGCCAAGATTACGGCAGGGGGGCCATGAACACTGAAGCTTTCTTT. It specifies CASSQDYGRGAMNTEAFF.

This clone was seen once. This chain joins TRBV7-9 and TRBJ1-4; 8 positions agree with TRBD1. Trimming removed 6 bases from V and 4 bases from J; junction bases left unmatched: 7. This CDR3 has 15 residues. Germline V CDR1 and CDR2: SEHNR, FQNEAQ (reference sequence). Here the CDR3 DNA reads TGTGCCAGCAGACCGGGACAGGCGAGTAATGAAAAACTGTTTTTT. It codes for CASRPGQASNEKLFF. Drawing the rest from reference TRBV7-9 and TRBJ1-4, the complete variable domain is DTGVSQNPRHKITKRGQNVTFRCDPISEHNRLYWYRQTLGQGPEFLTYFQNEAQLEKSRLLSDRFSAERPKGSFSTLEIQRTEQGDSAMYLCASRPGQASNEKLFFGSGTQLSVL.

On this clone: The final CDR3 position lacks the conserved phenylalanine or tryptophan, pointing to a likely read error. This sequence joins TRBV14 and TRBJ1-1; D is perhaps TRBD1 (6 bases). V shed 4 bases and J shed 1 base, with 13 bases lying between them. This CDR3 is built from 15 residues. Per germline, CDR1 SGHDN and CDR2 FVKESK. The CDR3 DNA follows: TGTGCCAGCAGCCCGCGTGGGGGCAGGAACACTGAAGCTTTCCTT. Its protein product is CASSPRGGRNTEAFL.

In regard to this clone: This sample includes further DNA sequences coding for the same CDR3. The rearrangement uses TRBV6-1 and TRBJ1-2, with TRBD1 as a possible D gene (6 bases). This CDR3 has 16 residues. V lost 0 bases and J lost 6, with 17 bases in between. Germline V CDR1 and CDR2: MNHNS, SASEGT. CDR3 amino acids: CASSEALQGFADGYTF. CDR3 nucleotide sequence: TGTGCCAGCAGTGAAGCGCTACAGGGCTTTGCTGATGGCTACACCTTC.

The rearrangement joins TRBV10-2 to TRBJ2-5, with a tentative D call TRBD1 (6 bases). The J call may be incorrect, as the DNA end agrees better with TRBJ2-7. The CDR3 has 14 residues. CDR1 and CDR2 (germline): WSHSY, SAAADI. CDR3 nucleotide sequence: TGCGCCAGCACTCGGACAGAAAGCTCCTACGAGCAGTACTTC. Translated: CASTRTESSYEQYF.

The rearrangement uses TRBV5-4 and TRBJ2-1; 7 positions agree with TRBD2. Per germline, CDR1 SGHNT and CDR2 YYREEE (reference sequence). Unmatched junction bases numbered 9, after V lost 4 bases and J lost 8 bases. This CDR3 is built from 14 residues. In DNA form, the CDR3 reads TGTGCCAGCAGCACGGGGGGAGCCATGGATGAGCAGTTCTTC. Translation: CASSTGGAMDEQFF.